The present T cell receptor beta chain was sequenced within a study of breast tumors, draining lymph nodes, adjacent tissues. There are a few counts of this clonotype. Samples came from axillary lymph nodes draining the breast cancer. TCRdb re-called the multiplex PCR reads with MiXCR, one entry per CDR3 protein. The table lists approximately 300,000 distinct CDR3 sequences, around 30% of them singletons. The sample consisted of axillary lymph node tissue. The TCR originated in a female donor with breast cancer. Some clones in this sample may be carry-over from other donors' samples.

The CDR3 nucleotides are TGTGCTAGTGGCCGTCTTGGGGGGGCCTACAATCAGCCCCAGCATTTT. Residues: CASGRLGGAYNQPQHF. This chain joins TRBV12-5 and TRBJ1-5, with D possibly matching TRBD1 (6 bases). The V gene's germline CDR1 is LGHNT and CDR2 FRNRAP. The CDR3 covers 16 residues. Trimming stripped 6 bases from V and 3 bases from J, with 18 bases between. The full variable domain, with the rest looked up from reference TRBV12-5 and TRBJ1-5, is DARVTQTPRHKVTEMGQEVTMRCQPILGHNTVFWYRQTMMQGLELLAYFRNRAPLDDSGMPKDRFSAEMPDATLATLKIQPSEPRDSAVYFCASGRLGGAYNQPQHFGDGTRLSIL.